A selection of T cell receptor beta chains follows, all from one sample in a study of monozygotic twins with cystic fibrosis. Repertoires were generated with immunoSEQ multiplex PCR, while TCRdb's copy carries only in-frame clones and drops some. Of around 17,000 clones listed, almost 97% are singletons. The sequenced material came from blood. These receptors all stem from a girl aged 2-10 years with cystic fibrosis. CDR3s include the opening cysteine and the closing phenylalanine or tryptophan. Each record gives: D gene, J gene, V gene, clone size, CDR3 DNA, CDR3 protein. A D gene is named only where the DNA matches it firmly. Clone size appears in some rows only: once, few, many, or a class for an expanded clone.

NA TRBJ1-4 TRBV4-3 NA TGCGCCAGCAGCCTCCGTCGGCGATTGACTAATGAAAAACTGTTTTTT CASSLRRRLTNEKLFF
TRBD1 TRBJ2-1 TRBV5-1 NA TGCGCCAGCAGCTCGGACAGGAGCTCCTACAATGAGCAGTTCTTC CASSSDRSSYNEQFF
NA TRBJ1-6 TRBV7-2 NA TGTGCCAGCAGCTTACACAGGGCCGAATACAGCTCCTATAATTCACCCCTCCACTTT CASSLHRAEYSSYNSPLHF
NA TRBJ1-2 TRBV29-1 NA TGCAGCGTTTTACCCCACAGGGATGTAGGTGACTATGGCTACACCTTC CSVLPHRDVGDYGYTF
TRBD1 TRBJ2-1 TRBV28 NA TGTGCCAGCAGCTCAATGTCGTATTGGGACAGGGTGTTGTACAATGAGCAGTTCTTC CASSSMSYWDRVLYNEQFF
NA TRBJ2-3 TRBV18 NA TGTGCCAGTAGTACTAGCACAGATACGCAGTATTTT CASSTSTDTQYF
NA TRBJ1-4 TRBV6-5 NA TGTGCCAGCAGTCGGTACCAATTCCCTAATGAAAAACTGTTTTTT CASSRYQFPNEKLFF
NA TRBJ1-4 TRBV10-1 NA TGCGCCAGCAGCCGGGACTTTGGAAAACTGTTTTTT CASSRDFGKLFF
NA TRBJ1-1 TRBV15 NA TGTGCCACCAGCAGGGAAGAAACCCCGAACACTGAAGCTTTCTTT CATSREETPNTEAFF
TRBD1 TRBJ2-1 TRBV11-2 NA TGTGCCAGCAGCATAAACCGGGACAGGGGTCTTACTGAGCAGTTCTTC CASSINRDRGLTEQFF
NA TRBJ2-3 TRBV6-6 NA TGTGCCAGCAGCCCGGGCCTCCAAGAAGATACGCAGTATTTT CASSPGLQEDTQYF
NA TRBJ2-3 TRBV5-5 NA TGTGCCAGCAGCACCCCCCGGGGTACGCAGTATTTT CASSTPRGTQYF
NA TRBJ2-1 TRBV6-4 NA TGTGCCAGCAGTAACAGCGGGTACAATGAGCAGTTCTTC CASSNSGYNEQFF
NA TRBJ1-1 TRBV4-1 NA TGCGCCAGCAGCCAAGATCGGTTCGGACAGAGGAACACTGAAGCTTTCTTT CASSQDRFGQRNTEAFF
NA TRBJ1-1 TRBV10-2 once TGCGCCAGCAGGGCGGGGACCTATAACACTGAAGCTTTCTTT CASRAGTYNTEAFF
NA TRBJ1-6 TRBV7-8 NA TGTGCCAGCAGCCCCAGAAATTCACCCCTCCACTTT CASSPRNSPLHF
NA TRBJ2-1 TRBV27 NA TGTGCCAGCAGTTTTCGTCTAGTCCCCTCCTACAATGAGCAGTTCTTC CASSFRLVPSYNEQFF
NA TRBJ1-3 TRBV4-3 NA TGCGCCAGCAGCCAAGATCTTGGACAGAAGTCTGGAAACACCATATATTTT CASSQDLGQKSGNTIYF
NA TRBJ1-1 TRBV27 once TGTGCCAGCAGTTTGGGGGTTGACACTGAAGCTTTCTTT CASSLGVDTEAFF
NA TRBJ1-2 TRBV2 NA TGTGCCAGCAGTGAAGACCCGAGGCAGTTTGTCTATGGCTACACCTTC CASSEDPRQFVYGYTF
NA TRBJ1-2 TRBV6-5 NA TGTGCCAGCAGTTACAGACCAAAGGGCTATGGCTACACCTTC CASSYRPKGYGYTF
TRBD2 TRBJ2-5 TRBV6-1 NA TGTGCCAGCAGTGGGGGGGGGCAAGAGACCCAGTACTTC CASSGGGQETQYF
TRBD1 TRBJ1-3 TRBV2 NA TGTGCCAGCAGTTACCAGGGGGGATCGGGCTTTCGAGTAAACACCATATATTTT CASSYQGGSGFRVNTIYF
NA TRBJ1-2 TRBV11-2 NA TGTGCCAGCAGCTTTCCGGGATCTACAGGTGGCTACACCTTC CASSFPGSTGGYTF
TRBD1 TRBJ2-7 TRBV10-3 NA TGTGCCATCGGTCCCGGGACAGGGGGCTCCTACGAGCAGTACTTC CAIGPGTGGSYEQYF
NA TRBJ1-1 TRBV6-6 NA TGTGCCAGCAGTGCCTCCGGGACCGCTGCCAGGGGTGAAGCTTTCTTT CASSASGTAARGEAFF
NA TRBJ1-5 TRBV4-3 NA TGCGCCAGCAGCCAAGATTTTGGGGGCGCGGGCAATCAGCCCCAGCATTTT CASSQDFGGAGNQPQHF
NA TRBJ1-5 TRBV9 NA TGTGCCAGCAGCCAGACCCTGGATAGCAATCAGCCCCAGCATTTT CASSQTLDSNQPQHF
TRBD1 TRBJ2-3 TRBV4-3 NA TGCGCCAGCAGCCAAGATGTATCAGGGGGCGGGGATACGCAGTATTTT CASSQDVSGGGDTQYF
NA TRBJ2-3 TRBV9 NA TGTGCCAGCAGCGTAGCATTAGCGAAGGGGTCAGATACGCAGTATTTT CASSVALAKGSDTQYF
NA TRBJ1-1 TRBV7-9 NA TGTGCCAGCAGCGAAGACGATGACACTGAAGCTTTCTTT CASSEDDDTEAFF
NA TRBJ1-5 TRBV28 NA TGTGCCAGCACCCCAGTGCTCCATCAGCCCCAGCATTTT CASTPVLHQPQHF
TRBD1 TRBJ1-5 TRBV19 NA TGTGCCAGTAGTGAACAGGGGGCCCTCAATCAGCCCCAGCATTTT CASSEQGALNQPQHF
NA TRBJ1-2 TRBV5-4 NA TGTGCCAGCAGCCTCGAAAGACAGTACTATGGCTACACCTTC CASSLERQYYGYTF
NA TRBJ2-5 TRBV7-9 NA TGTGCCAGCAGCTTGAAGGGCAACCAAGAGACCCAGTACTTC CASSLKGNQETQYF
NA TRBJ2-1 TRBV6-5 NA TGTGTCTCCCGGCAGGGGTACTACAATGAGCAGTTCTTC CVSRQGYYNEQFF
TRBD2 TRBJ2-3 TRBV5-4 NA TGTGCCAGCAGCCCGGCGGCGGGGGGGGATACGCAGTATTTT CASSPAAGGDTQYF
NA TRBJ1-4 TRBV2 NA TGTGCCAGCAGGCCCAACAGGGAGCAAATGTCGTTTTTT CASRPNREQMSFF
NA TRBJ2-5 TRBV30 NA TGTGCCTGGAGTCCCCGGTGGGGTCGGGAGACCCAGTACTTC CAWSPRWGRETQYF
NA TRBJ2-7 TRBV6-6 NA TGTGCCAGCAGTTACATCGCAGGCCACGAGCAGTACTTC CASSYIAGHEQYF
TRBD2 TRBJ2-5 TRBV6-1 NA TGTGCCAGCAGTGAATCTCTAGCGGGGGTGCGGGAGACCCAGTACTTC CASSESLAGVRETQYF
TRBD1 TRBJ1-2 TRBV5-4 NA TGTGCCAGCAGCCCCTCGACAGGGTTTATCTACGGCTACACCTTC CASSPSTGFIYGYTF
NA TRBJ2-2 TRBV6-6 NA TGTGCCAGCATGAAGTCACAGGCGAACACCGGGGAGCTGTTTTTT CASMKSQANTGELFF
TRBD1 TRBJ2-1 TRBV14 NA TGTGCCAGCAGCCGCCAGGGCAGGGGGCTGGGTAATGAGCAGTTCTTC CASSRQGRGLGNEQFF
TRBD1 TRBJ2-7 TRBV10-3 NA TGTGCCATCAGTGACTCCGGGACAGGGTATTACGAGCAGTACTTC CAISDSGTGYYEQYF
NA TRBJ2-5 TRBV30 NA TGTGCCTGGAGTGTATTCCGGGGGCAAGAGACCCAGTACTTC CAWSVFRGQETQYF
TRBD1 TRBJ1-1 TRBV13 NA TGTGCCAGCAGCCTGTGGGGACAGGGACTGAACACTGAAGCTTTCTTT CASSLWGQGLNTEAFF
NA TRBJ2-7 TRBV5-6 NA TGTGCCAGCAGCTTGGGGGGCATGCGGTACGAGCAGTACTTC CASSLGGMRYEQYF
NA TRBJ1-1 TRBV4-3 NA TGCGCCAGCAGTCCACCCGGGATCCTCGGGCACACTGAAGCTTTCTTT CASSPPGILGHTEAFF
NA TRBJ1-1 TRBV4-1 NA TGCGCCAGCAGCCAAGGGGTCCAAAAGGGCACTGAAGCTTTCTTT CASSQGVQKGTEAFF
TRBD2 TRBJ2-3 TRBV11-3 NA TGTGCCAGCAGCTTACTGGCGGGGGCAGATACGCAGTATTTT CASSLLAGADTQYF
TRBD2 TRBJ2-1 TRBV2 NA TGTGCCAGAGTAGCGGGGGGGCCGGGCAATGAGCAGTTCTTC CARVAGGPGNEQFF
TRBD2 TRBJ2-5 TRBV7-2 NA TGTGCCAGCAGCCCCGCATTAGCGGGACAAGAGACCCAGTACTTC CASSPALAGQETQYF
TRBD1 TRBJ2-5 TRBV19 NA TGTGCCAGTAGTATCGGACAGGGAGAGCCTTACTTC CASSIGQGEPYF